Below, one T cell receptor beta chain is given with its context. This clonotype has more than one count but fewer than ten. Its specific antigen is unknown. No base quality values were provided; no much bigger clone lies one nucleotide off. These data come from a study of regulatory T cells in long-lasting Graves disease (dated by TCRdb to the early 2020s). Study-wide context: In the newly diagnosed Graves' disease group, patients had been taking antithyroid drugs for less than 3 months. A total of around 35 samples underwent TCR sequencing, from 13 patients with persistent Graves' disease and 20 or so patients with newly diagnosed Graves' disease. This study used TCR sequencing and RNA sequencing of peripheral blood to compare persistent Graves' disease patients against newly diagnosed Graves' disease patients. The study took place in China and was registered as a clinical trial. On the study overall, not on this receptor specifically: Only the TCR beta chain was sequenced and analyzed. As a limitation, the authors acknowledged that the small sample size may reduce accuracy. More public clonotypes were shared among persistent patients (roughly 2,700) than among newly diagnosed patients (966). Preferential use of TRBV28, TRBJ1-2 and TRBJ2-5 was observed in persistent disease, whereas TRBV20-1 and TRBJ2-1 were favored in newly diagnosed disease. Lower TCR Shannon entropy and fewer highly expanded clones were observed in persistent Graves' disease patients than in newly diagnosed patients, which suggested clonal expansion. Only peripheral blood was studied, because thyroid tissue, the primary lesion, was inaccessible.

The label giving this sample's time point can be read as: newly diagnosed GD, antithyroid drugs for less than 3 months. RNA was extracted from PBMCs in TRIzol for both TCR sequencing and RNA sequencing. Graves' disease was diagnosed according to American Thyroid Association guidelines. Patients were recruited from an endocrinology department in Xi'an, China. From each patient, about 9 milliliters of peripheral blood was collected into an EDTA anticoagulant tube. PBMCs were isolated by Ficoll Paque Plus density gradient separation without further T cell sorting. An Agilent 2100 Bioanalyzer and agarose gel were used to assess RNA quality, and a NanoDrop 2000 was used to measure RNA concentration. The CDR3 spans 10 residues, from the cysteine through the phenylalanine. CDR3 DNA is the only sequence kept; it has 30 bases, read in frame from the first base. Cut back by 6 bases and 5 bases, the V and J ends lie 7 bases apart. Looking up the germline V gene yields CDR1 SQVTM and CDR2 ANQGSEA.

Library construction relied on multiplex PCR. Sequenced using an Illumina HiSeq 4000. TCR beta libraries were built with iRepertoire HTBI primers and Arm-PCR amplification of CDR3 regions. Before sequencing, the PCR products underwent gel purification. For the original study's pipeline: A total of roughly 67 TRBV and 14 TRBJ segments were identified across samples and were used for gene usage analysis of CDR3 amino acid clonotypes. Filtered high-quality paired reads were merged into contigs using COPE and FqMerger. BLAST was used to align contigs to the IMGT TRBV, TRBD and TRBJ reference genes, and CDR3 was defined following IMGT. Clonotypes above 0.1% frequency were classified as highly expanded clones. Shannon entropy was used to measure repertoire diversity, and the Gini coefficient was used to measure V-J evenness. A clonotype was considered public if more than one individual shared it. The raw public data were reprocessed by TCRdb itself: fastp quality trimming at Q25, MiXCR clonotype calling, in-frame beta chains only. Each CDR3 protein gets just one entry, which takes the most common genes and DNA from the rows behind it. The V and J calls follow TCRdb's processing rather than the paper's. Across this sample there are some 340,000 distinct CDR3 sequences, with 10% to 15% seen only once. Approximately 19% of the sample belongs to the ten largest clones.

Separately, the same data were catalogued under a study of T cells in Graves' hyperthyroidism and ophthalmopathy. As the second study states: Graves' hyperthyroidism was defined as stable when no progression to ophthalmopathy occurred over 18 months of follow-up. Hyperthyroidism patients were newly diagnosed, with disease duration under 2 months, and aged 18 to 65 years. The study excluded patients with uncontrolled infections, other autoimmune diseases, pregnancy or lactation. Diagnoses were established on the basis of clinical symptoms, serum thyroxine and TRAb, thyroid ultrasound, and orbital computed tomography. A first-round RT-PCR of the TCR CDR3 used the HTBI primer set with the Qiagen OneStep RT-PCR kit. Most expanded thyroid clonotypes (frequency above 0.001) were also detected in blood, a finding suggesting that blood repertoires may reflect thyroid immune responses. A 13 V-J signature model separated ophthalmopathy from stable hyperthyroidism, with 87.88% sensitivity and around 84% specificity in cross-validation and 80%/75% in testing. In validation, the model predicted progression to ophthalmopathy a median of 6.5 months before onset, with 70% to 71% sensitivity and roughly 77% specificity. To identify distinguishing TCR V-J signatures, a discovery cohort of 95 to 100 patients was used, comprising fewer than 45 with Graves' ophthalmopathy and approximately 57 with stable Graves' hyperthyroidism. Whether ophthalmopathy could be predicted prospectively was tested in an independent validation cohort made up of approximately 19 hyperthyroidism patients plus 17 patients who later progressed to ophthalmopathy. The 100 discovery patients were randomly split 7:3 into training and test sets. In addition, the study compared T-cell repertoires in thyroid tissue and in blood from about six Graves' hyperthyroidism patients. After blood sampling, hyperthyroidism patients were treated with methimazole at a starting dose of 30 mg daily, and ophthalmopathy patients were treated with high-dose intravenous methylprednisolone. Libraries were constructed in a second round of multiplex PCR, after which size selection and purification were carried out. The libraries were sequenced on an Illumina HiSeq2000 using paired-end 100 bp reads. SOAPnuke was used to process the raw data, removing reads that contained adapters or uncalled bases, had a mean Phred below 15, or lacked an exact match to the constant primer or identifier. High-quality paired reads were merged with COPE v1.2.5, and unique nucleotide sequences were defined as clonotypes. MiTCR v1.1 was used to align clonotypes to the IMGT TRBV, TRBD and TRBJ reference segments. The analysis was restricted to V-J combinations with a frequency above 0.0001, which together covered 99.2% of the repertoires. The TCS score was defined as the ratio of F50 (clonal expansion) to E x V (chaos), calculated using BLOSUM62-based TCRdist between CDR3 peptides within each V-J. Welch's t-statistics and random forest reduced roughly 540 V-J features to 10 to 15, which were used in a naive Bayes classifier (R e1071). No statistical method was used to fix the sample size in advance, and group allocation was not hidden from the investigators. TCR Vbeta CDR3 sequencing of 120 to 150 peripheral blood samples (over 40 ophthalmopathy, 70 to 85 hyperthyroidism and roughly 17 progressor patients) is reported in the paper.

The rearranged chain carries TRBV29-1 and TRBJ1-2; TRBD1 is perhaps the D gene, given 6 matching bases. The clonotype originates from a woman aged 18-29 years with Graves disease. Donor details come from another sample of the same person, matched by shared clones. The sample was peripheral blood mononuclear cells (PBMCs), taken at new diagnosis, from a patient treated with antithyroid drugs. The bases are TGCAGCGTCACAGGGTATGGCTACACCTTC. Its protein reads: CSVTGYGYTF.